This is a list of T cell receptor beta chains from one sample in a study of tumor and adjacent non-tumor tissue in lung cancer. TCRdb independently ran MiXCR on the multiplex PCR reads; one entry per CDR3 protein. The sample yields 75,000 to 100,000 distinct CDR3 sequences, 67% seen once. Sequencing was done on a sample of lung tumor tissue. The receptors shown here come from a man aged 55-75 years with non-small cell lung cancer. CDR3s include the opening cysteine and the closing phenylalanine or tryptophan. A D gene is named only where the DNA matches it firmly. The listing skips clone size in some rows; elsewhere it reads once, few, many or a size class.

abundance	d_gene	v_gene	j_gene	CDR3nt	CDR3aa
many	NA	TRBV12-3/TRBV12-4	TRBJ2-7	TGTGCCAGCAGTTTAGGCGTCGAGCAGTACTTC	CASSLGVEQYF
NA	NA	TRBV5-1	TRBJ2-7	TGCGCCAGCAGCCGAGTACCGGACAATTCTTCCTACGAGCAGTACTTC	CASSRVPDNSSYEQYF
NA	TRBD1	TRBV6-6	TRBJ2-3	TGTGCCAACAGTTACTCCTATCTGGGGACAGATACACAGTATTTT	CANSYSYLGTDTQYF
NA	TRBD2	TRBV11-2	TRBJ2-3	TGTGCCAACAGTTTCCCCGGACTAGCGGGGGGGCCGGTGGATACGCAGTATTTT	CANSFPGLAGGPVDTQYF
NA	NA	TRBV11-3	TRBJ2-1	TGTGCCAACAGTATCGCCCGGAGAAGCTCCTACAATGAACAGTTCTTC	CANSIARRSSYNEQFF
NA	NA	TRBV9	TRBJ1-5	TGTGCCAACAGCTACACAGGGTCCAATCAGCCCCAGCATTTT	CANSYTGSNQPQHF
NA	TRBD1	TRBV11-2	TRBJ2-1	TGTGCCAGCAGTTCTGCACAGGGGCACCCCTACAATGAGCAGTTCTTC	CASSSAQGHPYNEQFF
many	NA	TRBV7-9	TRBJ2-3	TGTGCCAGCAGCATGCGGGACACCACAGATACGCAGTATTTT	CASSMRDTTDTQYF
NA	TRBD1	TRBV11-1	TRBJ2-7	TGTGCCAGCAGCCTCAGGGGGAATCGCTACGAGCAATACTTC	CASSLRGNRYEQYF
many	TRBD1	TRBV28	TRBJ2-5	TGTGCCAGCAGTCACAGACAGGGCCCCCAAGAGACCCAGTACTTC	CASSHRQGPQETQYF
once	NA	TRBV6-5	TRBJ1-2	TGTGCCACCAGTTATTCGATGGGCGCTAACTATGGCTACACCTTC	CATSYSMGANYGYTF
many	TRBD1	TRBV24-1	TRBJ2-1	TGTGCCACCAGTGATACGGACAGGGGAGAACACAATGAGCAGTTCTTC	CATSDTDRGEHNEQFF
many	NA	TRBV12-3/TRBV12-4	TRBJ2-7	TGTGCCAGCAGTTTAAAAGGTCCGCCTTACGAGCAGTACTTC	CASSLKGPPYEQYF
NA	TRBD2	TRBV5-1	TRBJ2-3	TGTGCCAGGAGCTTGGGGACTAGCGGGGCCATTCAAAATACGCAGTATTTT	CARSLGTSGAIQNTQYF
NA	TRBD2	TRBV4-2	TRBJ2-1	TGTACCAGCGGGCGGGGGGTAAATGAGCAGTTCTTT	CTSGRGVNEQFF
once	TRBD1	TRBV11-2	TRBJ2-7	TGTGCCAGCAGCTTAACTGGGACAGGGGACTACGAGCAGTACTTC	CASSLTGTGDYEQYF
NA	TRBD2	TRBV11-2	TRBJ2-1	TGTGTCAGCAGCTCGCGGACTAGCGGGTATAATGAGCAGTTCTTC	CVSSSRTSGYNEQFF
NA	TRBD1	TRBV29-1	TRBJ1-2	TGTAGCGTCTCAGGGGGCCCATCCTATGGCTACATCTTC	CSVSGGPSYGYIF
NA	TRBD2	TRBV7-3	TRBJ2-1	TGTGCCAGCAGCTTAACCGGGACTAGCGGGAGCAATGAGCAGTTCTTC	CASSLTGTSGSNEQFF
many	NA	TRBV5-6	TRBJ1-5	TGTGCCAGCAGCCTCGGGCAGGGGAGCAATCAGCCCCAGCATTTT	CASSLGQGSNQPQHF
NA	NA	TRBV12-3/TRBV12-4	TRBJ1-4	TGTATCAGCAGACGGAATAATGAAAAACTGTTTTTT	CISRRNNEKLFF
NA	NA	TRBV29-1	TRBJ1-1	TGCAGCGTTGTGGTCAGTGATCAAGCTTTCTTT	CSVVVSDQAFF
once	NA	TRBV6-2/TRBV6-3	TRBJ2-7	TGTACCAGCAGTTACTCGTTGGGAACCTACGAGCAGTACTTC	CTSSYSLGTYEQYF
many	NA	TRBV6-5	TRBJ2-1	TGTGCCAGCAGTTTCTCTCCTCGAGGTAGCTCCTACAATGAGCAGTTCTTC	CASSFSPRGSSYNEQFF
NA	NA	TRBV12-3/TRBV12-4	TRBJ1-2	TGTGCCAGCAGCCCGTCTGAGAACTATGGCTACACCTTC	CASSPSENYGYTF
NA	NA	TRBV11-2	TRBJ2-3	TGTGCCAGTAGATTCGAAGAGCAGGATACGCAGTATTTT	CASRFEEQDTQYF
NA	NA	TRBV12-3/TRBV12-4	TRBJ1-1	TGTGCCAGCAGTAAGAGGAACACTGAAGCATGCTTT	CASSKRNTEACF
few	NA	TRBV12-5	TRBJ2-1	TGTGCTAGTGCTTTGAAACAGGGTTCCTACAATGAGCGGTTCTTC	CASALKQGSYNERFF
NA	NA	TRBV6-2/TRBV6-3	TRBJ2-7	TGTGTCAGCATGGCGGCAGTGAAAAACTCCTACGAGCAGTACTTC	CVSMAAVKNSYEQYF
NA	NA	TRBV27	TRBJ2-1	TGTGCCGGCAGTTTCCCTCGTGGGGGAGGTTCCTACAATGAGCAGTTCTTC	CAGSFPRGGGSYNEQFF
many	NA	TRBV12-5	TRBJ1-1	TGTGCTAGTGGCTACTGGAGAACTGAAGCTTTCTTT	CASGYWRTEAFF
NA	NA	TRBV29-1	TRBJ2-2	TGCAGCACTCAATATGCGAACACCTGGGAGCTGTTTTTT	CSTQYANTWELFF
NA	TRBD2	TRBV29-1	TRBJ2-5	TGCAGCGATCGTAAAATGGGAGGGCCGACAGAGACCCAGTACTTC	CSDRKMGGPTETQYF
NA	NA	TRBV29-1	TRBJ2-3	TGCAGCGTTGAAGGGACTCCTTTTGGTGATACGCGGTATTTT	CSVEGTPFGDTRYF
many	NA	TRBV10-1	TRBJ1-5	TGCGCCAGCAGTGAGGGGGGGAATCAGCCCCAGCATTTT	CASSEGGNQPQHF
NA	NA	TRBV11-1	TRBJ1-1	TGTGCCAGCAGCATATCGGCGTGCGAGACCGAAGCTTTCTTT	CASSISACETEAFF
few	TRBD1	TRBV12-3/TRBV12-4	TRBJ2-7	TGTGTCAGCAGTCCCGGGACAGGGGACGAACAGTACTTC	CVSSPGTGDEQYF
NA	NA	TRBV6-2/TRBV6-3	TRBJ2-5	TGTGCCAGCAGTCCCTGGGAAGGGAGCCTGAAAGAGACCCAGTACTTC	CASSPWEGSLKETQYF
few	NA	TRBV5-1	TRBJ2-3	TGCGCCAGCAGCTTGGCCGGAATCACAGATACGCGGTATTTT	CASSLAGITDTRYF
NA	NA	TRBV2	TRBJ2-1	TGTGCCAGCACGAGGACGGGCAATGAGCAGTTCTTC	CASTRTGNEQFF
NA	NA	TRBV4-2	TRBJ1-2	TGCGCCAGCAGCCAAGTGTCAGGGATGGACTATGGCTACACCTTC	CASSQVSGMDYGYTF
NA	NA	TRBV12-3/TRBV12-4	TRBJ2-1	TGTGCCAGCAGTTTACAAGGGGCGATATCAGCTTCCTTCAATGAGCAGTTCTTC	CASSLQGAISASFNEQFF
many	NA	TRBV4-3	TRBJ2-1	TGCGCCAGCAGCCAAGATCCCACTAGTGGCTACAATGAGCAGTTCTTC	CASSQDPTSGYNEQFF
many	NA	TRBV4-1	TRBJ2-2	TGCGCCAGCAGCCACCCCGGGACTTGGAACACCGGGGAGCTGTTTTTT	CASSHPGTWNTGELFF
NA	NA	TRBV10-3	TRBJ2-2	TGTGTCATCAGCCGTTCTAACACCGGGGAGCTGCTTTTT	CVISRSNTGELLF
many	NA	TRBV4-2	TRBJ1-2	TGTGCCAGCAGCCAAGATCTTGTGGGAGCTAACTATGGCTACACCTTC	CASSQDLVGANYGYTF
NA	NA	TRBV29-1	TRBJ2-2	TGCAGCGCCAGTCCACTGACGAACACCGGGGAGCTGCTTTTT	CSASPLTNTGELLF
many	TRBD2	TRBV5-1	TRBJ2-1	TGCGCCAGCAGCTCTACTAGCGGGGGATACAATGAGCAGTTCTTC	CASSSTSGGYNEQFF
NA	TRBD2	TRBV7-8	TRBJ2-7	TGTGCCAGCAGCCGGACTAGCGGGAGGGCTCTGAGCTCCTACCAGCACTACTTC	CASSRTSGRALSSYQHYF
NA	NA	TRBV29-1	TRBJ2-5	TGCAGCGTTGTTGTCAGTCAAGAGACCCAGTACTTC	CSVVVSQETQYF
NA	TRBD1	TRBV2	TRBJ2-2	TGTGCCAGCAGTAAGGACAGGGCTAACACCGGGGAGCTGTTTTTT	CASSKDRANTGELFF
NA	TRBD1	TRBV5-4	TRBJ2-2	TGTGTCAGCAGCCCGGACAGGGTAGTTTCCGGGGTGCTGTTTTTT	CVSSPDRVVSGVLFF
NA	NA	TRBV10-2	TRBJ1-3	TGCGCCAGCAGTGAGCGGACCAACTCTGGAAACACTATATATTTT	CASSERTNSGNTIYF